Listed below are T cell receptor beta chains from one sample, sequenced in a study of control samples from healthy donors and cancer patients. Assay: immunoSEQ multiplex PCR; the TCRdb copy retains only in-frame clones and omits some. Of over 100,000 clones in the sample, over 75% were seen once. The sample consisted of blood. These receptors were taken from a man aged 35-49 years in good health. CDR3s include the opening cysteine and the closing phenylalanine or tryptophan. A D gene is named only where the DNA matches it firmly.

TRBJ2-1	TRBV5-1	NA	CASSLGLKLTNEQFF	TGCGCCAGCAGCTTGGGGCTAAAACTCACTAATGAGCAGTTCTTC
TRBJ2-5	TRBV18	NA	CASSLQRGETQYF	TGTGCCAGCTCACTACAGAGGGGAGAGACCCAGTACTTC
TRBJ1-5	TRBV28	TRBD1	CASRQGQGVSQPQHF	TGTGCCAGCAGGCAGGGACAGGGGGTTAGTCAGCCCCAGCATTTT
TRBJ1-2	TRBV6-1	NA	CASSDPSKPYGYGYTF	TGTGCCAGCAGTGATCCCTCCAAGCCCTATGGCTATGGCTACACCTTC
TRBJ2-7	TRBV19	TRBD2	CASRSFGRDREQYF	TGTGCCAGTCGCTCATTCGGGAGGGATCGGGAGCAGTACTTC
TRBJ2-3	TRBV29-1	TRBD2	CSVEVSSGGGWDTQYF	TGCAGCGTTGAGGTATCTAGCGGGGGCGGATGGGATACGCAGTATTTT
TRBJ1-3	TRBV19	NA	CASSIDQSSGNTIYF	TGTGCCAGTAGTATAGACCAGAGCTCTGGAAACACCATATATTTT
TRBJ1-5	TRBV24-1	NA	CATSDLMGSPGWPQHF	TGTGCCACCAGTGATTTGATGGGCAGCCCCGGGTGGCCCCAGCATTTT
TRBJ2-1	TRBV18	TRBD2	CASSVGVAGGLGYNEQFF	TGTGCCAGCTCAGTTGGTGTTGCGGGGGGATTAGGCTACAATGAGCAGTTCTTC
TRBJ2-4	TRBV5-1	NA	CASSLDGGGVIQYF	TGCGCCAGCAGCTTGGATGGAGGGGGCGTCATTCAGTACTTC
TRBJ2-5	TRBV19	NA	CASSIARWGREETQYF	TGTGCCAGTAGTATAGCGAGGTGGGGCAGGGAAGAGACCCAGTACTTC
TRBJ1-1	TRBV3-1/TRBV3-2	NA	CASSRLGGTEAFF	TGTGCCAGCAGCCGACTGGGGGGGACTGAAGCTTTCTTT
TRBJ1-5	TRBV6-1	NA	CASSEDFAGNQPQHF	TGTGCCAGCAGTGAAGACTTTGCCGGCAATCAGCCCCAGCATTTT
TRBJ2-2	TRBV14	TRBD2	CASSQEQRGPVLGELFF	TGTGCCAGCAGCCAAGAGCAGCGGGGGCCGGTCTTAGGGGAGCTGTTTTTT
TRBJ2-7	TRBV5-1	TRBD2	CASSLGLANLNEQYF	TGCGCCAGCAGCCTAGGACTAGCGAACCTCAACGAGCAGTACTTC
TRBJ2-2	TRBV5-1	NA	CASRRGAGELFF	TGCGCCAGCAGAAGAGGGGCCGGGGAGCTGTTTTTT
TRBJ1-5	TRBV19	NA	CASRGLGWENQPQHF	TGTGCCAGCCGTGGGCTGGGGTGGGAAAATCAGCCCCAGCATTTT
TRBJ2-2	TRBV7-2	NA	CASSSWGGPGTGELFF	TGTGCCAGCAGCTCTTGGGGGGGGCCGGGCACCGGGGAGCTGTTTTTT
TRBJ2-2	TRBV21-1	NA	CASSLKSLGGNPGELFF	TGTGCCAGCAGCCTAAAAAGTTTGGGGGGGAACCCCGGGGAGCTGTTTTTT
TRBJ1-4	TRBV5-6	NA	CASSLAGGYNEKLFF	TGTGCCAGCAGCTTGGCGGGAGGGTATAATGAAAAACTGTTTTTT
TRBJ1-5	TRBV30	NA	CAWSVASNQPQHF	TGTGCCTGGAGTGTAGCTAGCAATCAGCCCCAGCATTTT
TRBJ2-1	TRBV15	NA	CATSRMRNEQFF	TGTGCCACCAGCAGGATGAGGAATGAGCAGTTCTTC